These 21 T cell receptor beta chains came from one sample sequenced in a study of CD8 T cell repertoires and HIV-1 epitope variants. The protocol was immunoSEQ multiplex PCR, while the TCRdb copy is restricted to in-frame clones and leaves out a portion. This table has under 100,000 clones, roughly 77% appearing once. Sequencing used uncultured baseline CD8+ T cells from peripheral blood mononuclear cells (PBMCs). Receptor source: a male donor with HIV.

This chain connects TRBV7-6 to TRBJ2-7, with D perhaps assigned TRBD1 or TRBD2 (5 bases each). CDR3 length equals 15 residues. Germline V gives CDR1 SGHVS, CDR2 FNYEAQ. V dropped 2 bases and J dropped 3 bases, with 14 bases sitting between them. CDR3 DNA: TGTGCCAGCAGCTTACCCCAGGGACGAGTCTACGAGCAGTACTTC. It specifies CASSLPQGRVYEQYF. Full variable domain (outside the CDR3, taken from reference TRBV7-6 and TRBJ2-7): GAGVSQSPRYKVTKRGQDVALRCDPISGHVSLYWYRQALGQGPEFLTYFNYEAQQDKSGLPNDRFSAERPEGSISTLTIQRTEQRDSAMYRCASSLPQGRVYEQYFGPGTRLTVT.

J is TRBJ1-5 and V is TRBV6-4; tentatively, D is TRBD1 (5 bases). V lost 4 bases and J 3 bases, leaving 7 bases between the germline ends. This CDR3 is built from 13 residues. Looked up from germline, CDR1 is MRHNA and CDR2 is SNTAGT. The chain's CDR3 is CASSGQLNQPQHF. CDR3 bases: TGTGCCAGCAGTGGACAGCTCAATCAGCCCCAGCATTTT.

This clone came up once. V and J are TRBV7-2 and TRBJ2-7; 12 bases are shared with TRBD2. CDR1 and CDR2 (germline): SGHTA, FQGNSA. The CDR3 totals 15 residues. With V trimmed by 1 base and J by 5 bases, 3 bases remained unmatched. The CDR3 DNA reads as TGTGCCAGCAGCTTAGTACTAGCGGGGGGCGACGAGCAGTACTTC. Translating gives CASSLVLAGGDEQYF. The complete variable domain, with remaining parts taken from reference TRBV7-2 and TRBJ2-7, reads GAGVSQSPSNKVTEKGKDVELRCDPISGHTALYWYRQSLGQGLEFLIYFQGNSAPDKSGLPSDRFSAERTGGSVSTLTIQRTQQEDSAVYLCASSLVLAGGDEQYFGPGTRLTVT.

This clone came up once. The chain has TRBV7-2 and TRBJ1-2, with unresolved D. Trimming stripped 5 bases from V and 2 bases from J, with 15 bases between. This CDR3 has 15 amino acids. Germline-derived CDR1 and CDR2 are SGHTA and FQGNSA. The DNA for the CDR3 is TGTGCCAGCAGCCCCTACAACTCTGGGAACTATGGCTACACCTTC. This codes for CASSPYNSGNYGYTF.

In its sample, this clone was seen once. J is TRBJ2-5 and V is TRBV6-5, with D tentatively TRBD2 (6 bases). The CDR3 runs to 13 residues. Germline V gene sequence: CDR1 MNHEY, CDR2 SVGAGI. Trimming took off 6 bases at V and 4 bases at J, with 12 bases between the two ends. This CDR3 is CASSSTGVETQYF. The DNA for the CDR3 is TGTGCCAGCAGCTCTACGGGGGTAGAGACCCAGTACTTC.

This chain links TRBV27 with TRBJ2-3; TRBD1 might be the D (5 bases). Germline V gives CDR1 MNHEY, CDR2 SMNVEV (reference sequence). The CDR3 consists of 16 residues. The germline V and J ends were trimmed by 1 base and 3 bases, with 14 bases remaining between them. The CDR3 nucleotides are TGTGCCAGCAGTTTATGGGGCCCCATGAAGACAGATACGCAGTATTTT. Protein sequence: CASSLWGPMKTDTQYF.

The V call is TRBV30, the J call TRBJ1-1; D unresolved. The V end was cut by 3 bases, the J end by 1 base, with 9 bases between. The germline V gene encodes CDR1 GTSNPN and CDR2 SVGIG (reference sequence). The CDR3 is made up of 13 amino acids. The CDR3 region is CAWSVAWNTEAFF. The DNA for the CDR3 is TGTGCCTGGAGCGTTGCTTGGAACACTGAAGCTTTCTTT.

The V and J genes are TRBV11-2 and TRBJ2-1; 14 bases agree with TRBD2. Germline V gene sequence: CDR1 SGHAT, CDR2 FQNNGV. The CDR3 totals 15 residues. Trimming took 5 bases from V and 9 from J; bases not matched to a gene: 6. CDR3 loop: CASSRTGLAGAEQFF. CDR3 DNA: TGTGCCAGCAGCAGAACGGGACTAGCGGGAGCTGAGCAGTTCTTC. The whole variable domain, filled in from reference TRBV11-2 and TRBJ2-1, reads EAGVAQSPRYKIIEKRQSVAFWCNPISGHATLYWYQQILGQGPKLLIQFQNNGVVDDSQLPKDRFSAERLKGVDSTLKIQPAKLEDSAVYLCASSRTGLAGAEQFFGPGTRLTVL.

The chain joins TRBV2 to TRBJ1-3; D uncertain. CDR1 and CDR2 from the germline V gene are SNHLY and FYNNEI. The CDR3 has 13 amino acids. V lost 8 bases to trimming and J lost 3 bases, with 11 bases between them. The CDR3 reads CASGRLLGNTIYF. The CDR3 DNA follows: TGTGCCAGCGGCCGACTGCTTGGAAACACCATATATTTT. The full variable domain, its missing parts supplied by reference TRBV2 and TRBJ1-3, is EPEVTQTPSHQVTQMGQEVILRCVPISNHLYFYWYRQILGQKVEFLVSFYNNEISEKSEIFDDQFSVERPDGSNFTLKIRSTKLEDSAMYFCASGRLLGNTIYFGEGSWLTVV.

The chain joins TRBV6-4 to TRBJ1-6, with D possibly matching TRBD1 (5 bases). Trimming took off 5 bases at V and 9 bases at J, with 14 bases between the two ends. CDR1 and CDR2 (germline): MRHNA, SNTAGT. This CDR3 has 14 residues. The CDR3 region is CASSLTDGGSPLHF. CDR3 nucleotide sequence: TGTGCCAGCAGTCTTACTGACGGGGGTTCACCCCTCCACTTT.

This clone was found once. J is TRBJ2-3 and V is TRBV7-2; TRBD1 aligns across 8 bases. Trimming cost V 7 bases and J 1 base; bases outside gene matches: 4. CDR3 size: 14 residues. Germline values: CDR1 SGHTA, CDR2 FQGNSA. CDR3: CASTDRGRTDTQYF. Here the CDR3 DNA reads TGTGCCAGCACAGACAGGGGTCGCACAGATACGCAGTATTTT.

The chain is built from TRBV27 and TRBJ1-2; 10 positions agree with TRBD1. V was pared by 3 bases and J by 0 bases, with 7 bases of the junction left unmatched. The CDR3 is 17 residues long. Germline V gene sequence: CDR1 MNHEY, CDR2 SMNVEV (reference sequence). The DNA for the CDR3 is TGTGCCAGCAGTTTCAGGGACAGGGGCCCGGCTAACTATGGCTACACCTTC. Residues: CASSFRDRGPANYGYTF.

This chain links TRBV19 with TRBJ2-1; D gene uncertain. Germline V gene sequence: CDR1 LNHDA, CDR2 SQIVND (reference sequence). This CDR3 comprises 15 residues. Trimming took 6 bases from V and 6 from J, leaving 18 bases between them. The CDR3 protein is CASSSGSQPSNEQFF. The CDR3 DNA reads TGTGCCAGTAGCTCCGGGTCTCAACCCTCCAATGAGCAGTTCTTC.

This clone was detected only a few times. V and J are TRBV30 and TRBJ2-1; 7 bases line up with TRBD1. The CDR3 covers 15 residues. V shed 5 bases, J shed 9 bases, and the junction held 16 bases outside the gene matches. Germline V CDR1 and CDR2: GTSNPN, SVGIG (reference sequence). The CDR3 protein is CAWFDDRVMNGEQFF. The CDR3 DNA reads TGTGCCTGGTTTGACGACAGGGTAATGAACGGTGAGCAGTTCTTC.

This clone was counted ten times or more. V gene TRBV6-1 combines with J gene TRBJ1-1; D is undetermined. Per the germline V gene, CDR1 is MNHNS and CDR2 is SASEGT. The CDR3 covers 12 residues. V lost 7 bases and J 8 bases, leaving 14 bases between the germline ends. CDR3 in DNA: TGTGCCAGCATTTCCCGAACGACAGAAGCTTTCTTT. Protein: CASISRTTEAFF.

The chain recombines TRBV27 with TRBJ2-7; the match to TRBD1 covers 8 bases. From germline, CDR1 is MNHEY and CDR2 SMNVEV (reference sequence). J was trimmed by 2 bases and V by 4 bases; bases with no gene match: 4. The CDR3 has 14 amino acids. The CDR3 sequence: CASSSGGTTYEQYF. The CDR3 region has the DNA TGTGCCAGCAGTTCAGGGGGCACCACCTACGAGCAGTACTTC.

This clone has a handful of counts. The chain employs TRBV19 and TRBJ2-3; D is perhaps TRBD1 or TRBD2 (5 bases each). V was pared by 7 bases and J by 3 bases, with 20 bases between. Per germline, CDR1 LNHDA and CDR2 SQIVND (reference sequence). There are 16 residues in the CDR3. CDR3 DNA sequence: TGTGCCAGTACCGACCCAGCGAGGGGCTGGACAGATACGCAGTATTTT. Residues: CASTDPARGWTDTQYF.

This clone showed up just once. V gene TRBV13 combines with J gene TRBJ2-1, with D possibly being TRBD2 (5 bases). The germline gives CDR1 PRHDT, CDR2 FYEKMQ (reference sequence). V lost 0 bases, J lost 8 bases, and 20 bases lay in between. This CDR3 comprises 17 residues. The CDR3 protein is CASSLGLVPPAIDEQFF. The DNA of the CDR3 is TGTGCCAGCAGCTTAGGACTAGTACCCCCAGCCATCGATGAGCAGTTCTTC.

The chain is built from TRBV7-6 and TRBJ1-2; TRBD1 matches 7 bases. The CDR3 length is 15 residues. Germline V gene data show CDR1 as SGHVS and CDR2 as FNYEAQ. Trimming took 1 base from V and 7 from J; bases not matched to a gene: 9. The CDR3 DNA follows: TGTGCCAGCAGCTTAGGTGGCAGGGGGTCGACTGGCTACACCTTC. Residues: CASSLGGRGSTGYTF.

About this clone: One end of the junction is discordant with germline, which a read error may explain. The chain uses TRBV7-7 and TRBJ2-5, with D possibly matching TRBD1 (5 bases). CDR1 and CDR2 (germline): SSHAT, FNYEAQ (reference sequence). The CDR3 covers 13 residues. CDR3 nucleotides: TGTGCTAGCAGCTTCAGGGTTAAGGAGACCCAGTACTTC. This gives the protein CASSFRVKETQYF.

The chain joins TRBV5-6 to TRBJ2-7; D ambiguous. In germline, CDR1 is SGHDT, CDR2 YYEEEE. The CDR3 loop spans 14 amino acids. Trimming removed 0 bases at V and 2 bases at J, with 9 bases between. The CDR3 DNA is TGTGCCAGCAGCTTGGGAGCAGTAGCCTACGAGCAGTACTTC. Residues: CASSLGAVAYEQYF.